Sequencing of this TCR beta chain was carried out in a study of a mutant IDH1 vaccine in newly diagnosed glioma. Study in general: Patients, over weeks 1, 3, 5, 7, 11, 15, 19 and 23, received a total of eight vaccinations. Vaccines were begun 4-6 weeks after radiotherapy alone, or with temozolomide cycles. Averaging around 42 years of age, treated patients were approximately 60% male and 37.5% female. Overall study findings and caveats: Any relationship between pseudoprogression and changes in top peripheral T cell clonotypes seemed absent.

Profiled with immunoSEQ multiplex PCR; TCRdb holds only in-frame clones, not every one. This sample yields 35,000 to 50,000 clones, of which more than 85% are seen a single time; 3.9% belongs to the top ten. The germline V gene encodes CDR1 LNHDA and CDR2 SQIVND (reference sequence). This CDR3 region has 15 residues. V lost 4 bases, J lost 2 bases, and 14 bases lay in between. Time point given: week 23, last vaccination. The vaccine gave 300 ug of a 20-mer mutant IDH1 peptide subcutaneously per dose. This clone was recorded only once. Its antigen remains unknown. This clonotype was obtained from a man between 45 and 60 years old with glioma. This chain links TRBV19 with TRBJ1-1; D is ambiguous. This material consisted of PBMCs, taken from a glioma patient whose treatment included an IDH1 peptide vaccine. The CDR3 nucleotides are TGTGCCAGTAGTAGGGTAGGGCAGAGAAACACTGAAGCTTTCTTT. This encodes CASSRVGQRNTEAFF.